Included here is one T cell receptor beta chain sequence, with context. There is no known antigen for this receptor. Nothing much larger sits one base from this clone, and base qualities are not available. The CDR3 contains 14 residues, cysteine and phenylalanine counted. Here the CDR3 DNA is all that survives: 42 bases in frame from base 1. V was cut back by 6 bases and J by 5 bases, leaving a gap of 16 bases between them. Per the germline V gene, MNHEY is the CDR1 and SVGAGI is the CDR2. This sample is part of a study of identifying expanded T cells in peripheral blood (dated by TCRdb to about 2019). Regarding the research as a whole: Technical replicates were generated by sequencing separate aliquots of the same genomic DNA pool, with four replicates compared pairwise. Study-wide findings and limitations: The authors expected biological variance in healthy repertoires might increase further over much longer intervals such as months to years. Both the number of clones called differentially abundant and the false-positive rate were significantly reduced by the beta-binomial model across all healthy-donor time intervals. Between technical replicates the binomial model flagged approximately 1.2 differentially abundant clones, whereas over around two weeks the binomial model flagged about 16.4 and over about four weeks around 19. In all healthy donors, the variance in clone template counts between samples taken two weeks apart rose significantly as total template count increased.

TCRbeta CDR3 regions were profiled with the immunoSEQ Assay using bias-controlled multiplex PCR amplification of genomic DNA. The study's processing was this. To quantify the absolute abundance of each unique TCRbeta CDR3 region, the sequences were collapsed and filtered. Two models were used to test differential abundance: a binomial model (Fisher-equivalent) and a beta-binomial model that adds time-dependent variance fitted from healthy donors. Clones with fewer than 5 combined templates were excluded, and clones with Benjamini-Hochberg FDR below 0.01 were called differentially abundant. Using the form v = (b*log(k)+a)^2, the beta-binomial variance was modeled as a function of the total template count across the two samples. Entries here come from immuneACCESS through TCRdb and include only in-frame sequences with V and J called. Some clones fail to appear in such tables; in the studies checked, an unresolved V gene covers under half of the shortfall, and the cause of the remainder is unknown. That table furnishes V, J and clone size, whereas the DNA furnished D and trimming. For this sample there are 70,000 to 100,000 clones; approximately 83% appear just once. Around 5.6% of the sample is taken by the ten largest.

No immune events, such as infections, were documented for the healthy donors during the collection period. To calibrate time-dependent variance in a beta-binomial model of T-cell clone differential abundance, blood repertoires from healthy donors were used as a training cohort. The training cohort included around 10 healthy donors, of whom 3 were female and 7 were male. The donors were between roughly 25 and 64 years old, with an average age of about 45 years. Whole blood, obtained from a commercial supplier, was collected from each healthy donor at three time points spaced roughly 14 days apart. For immunosequencing, genomic DNA was extracted from unsorted whole blood.

The chain employs TRBV6-5 and TRBJ1-2; no D segment can be confidently identified. What was sequenced was blood. This clonotype was obtained from a person aged 18 to 70 in good health. The DNA is as follows: TGTGCCAGCAGCCCCGCGGGCTCGGGTTATGGCTACACCTTC. Its protein reads: CASSPAGSGYGYTF.